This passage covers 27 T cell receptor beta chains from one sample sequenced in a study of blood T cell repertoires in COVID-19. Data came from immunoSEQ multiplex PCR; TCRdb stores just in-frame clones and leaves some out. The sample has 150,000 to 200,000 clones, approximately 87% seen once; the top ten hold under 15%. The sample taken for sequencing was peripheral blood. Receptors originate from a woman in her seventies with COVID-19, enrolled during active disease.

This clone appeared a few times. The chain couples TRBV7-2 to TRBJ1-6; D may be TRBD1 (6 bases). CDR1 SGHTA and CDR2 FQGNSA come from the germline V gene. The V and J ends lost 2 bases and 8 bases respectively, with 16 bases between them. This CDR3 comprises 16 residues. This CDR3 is CASSLLLTGSDSPLHF. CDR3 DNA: TGTGCCAGCAGCTTACTCCTAACAGGGTCTGATTCACCCCTCCACTTT.

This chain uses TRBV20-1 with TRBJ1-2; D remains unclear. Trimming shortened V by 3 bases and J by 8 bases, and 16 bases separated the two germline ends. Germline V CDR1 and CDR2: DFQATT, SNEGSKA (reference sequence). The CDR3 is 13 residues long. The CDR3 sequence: CSASAGEGNGYTF. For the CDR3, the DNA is TGCAGTGCTAGTGCCGGGGAGGGAAACGGCTACACCTTC.

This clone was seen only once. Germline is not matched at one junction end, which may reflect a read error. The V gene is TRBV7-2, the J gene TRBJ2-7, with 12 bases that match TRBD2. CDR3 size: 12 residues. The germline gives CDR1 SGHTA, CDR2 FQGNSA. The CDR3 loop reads CASSPTSGRPRF. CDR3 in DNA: TGTGCCAGCAGCCCGACTAGCGGGAGACCGAGATTC.

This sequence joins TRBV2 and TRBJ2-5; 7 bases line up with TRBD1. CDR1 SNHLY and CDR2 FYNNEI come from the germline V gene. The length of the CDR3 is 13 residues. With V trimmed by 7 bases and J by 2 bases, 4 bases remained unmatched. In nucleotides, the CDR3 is TGTGCCAGCAATCCACAGGGGCAAGAGACCCAGTACTTC. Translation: CASNPQGQETQYF.

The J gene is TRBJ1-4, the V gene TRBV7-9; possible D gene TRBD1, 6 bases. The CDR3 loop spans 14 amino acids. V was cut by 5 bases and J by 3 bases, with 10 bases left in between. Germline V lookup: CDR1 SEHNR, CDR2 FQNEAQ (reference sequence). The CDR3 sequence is CASSHGQPNEKLFF. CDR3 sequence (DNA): TGTGCCAGCAGCCATGGACAGCCTAATGAAAAACTGTTTTTT.

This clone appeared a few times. Here the CDR3 DNA reads TGTGCCAGCAGCTATTTAAACTATGGCTACACCTTC. It is translated as CASSYLNYGYTF. The chain uses TRBV3-1 (or the pseudogene TRBV3-2) and TRBJ1-2; D is unclear. The CDR3 is 12 amino acids. Looked up from germline, CDR1 is LGHDT and CDR2 is YNNKEL (reference sequence). V was cut by 5 bases and J by 2 bases, with 6 bases left in between.

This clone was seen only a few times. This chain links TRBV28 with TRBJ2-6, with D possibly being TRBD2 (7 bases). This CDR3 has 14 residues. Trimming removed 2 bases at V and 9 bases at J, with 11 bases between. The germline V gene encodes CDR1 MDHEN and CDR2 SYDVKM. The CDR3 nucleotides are TGTGCCAGCAGTTTAGGGGGGGGCAGCAACGTCCTGACTTTC. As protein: CASSLGGGSNVLTF. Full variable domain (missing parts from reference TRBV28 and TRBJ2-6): DVKVTQSSRYLVKRTGEKVFLECVQDMDHENMFWYRQDPGLGLRLIYFSYDVKMKEKGDIPEGYSVSREKKERFSLILESASTNQTSMYLCASSLGGGSNVLTFGAGSRLTVL.

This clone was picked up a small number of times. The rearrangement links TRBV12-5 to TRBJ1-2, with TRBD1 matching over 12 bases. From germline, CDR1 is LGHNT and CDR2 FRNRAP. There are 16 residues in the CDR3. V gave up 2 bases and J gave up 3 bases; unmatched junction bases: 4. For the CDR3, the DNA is TGTGCTAGTGGTTTGTGGGACAGGGGGCGTGACTATGGCTACACCTTC. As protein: CASGLWDRGRDYGYTF.

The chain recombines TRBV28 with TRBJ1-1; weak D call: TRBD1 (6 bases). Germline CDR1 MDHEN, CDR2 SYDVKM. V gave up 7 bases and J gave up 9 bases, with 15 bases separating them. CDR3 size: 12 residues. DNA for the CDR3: TGTGCCAGCACCCACGGGACAAAGAAAGCTTTCTTT. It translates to CASTHGTKKAFF.

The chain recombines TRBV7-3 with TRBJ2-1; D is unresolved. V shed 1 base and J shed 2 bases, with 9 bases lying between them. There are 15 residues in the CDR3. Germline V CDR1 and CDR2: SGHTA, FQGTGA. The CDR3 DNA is TGTGCCAGCAGCTTAAGTACCGGTACCTACAATGAGCAGTTCTTC. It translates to CASSLSTGTYNEQFF. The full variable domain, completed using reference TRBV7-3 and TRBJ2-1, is GAGVSQTPSNKVTEKGKYVELRCDPISGHTALYWYRQSLGQGPEFLIYFQGTGAADDSGLPNDRFFAVRPEGSVSTLKIQRTERGDSAVYLCASSLSTGTYNEQFFGPGTRLTVL.

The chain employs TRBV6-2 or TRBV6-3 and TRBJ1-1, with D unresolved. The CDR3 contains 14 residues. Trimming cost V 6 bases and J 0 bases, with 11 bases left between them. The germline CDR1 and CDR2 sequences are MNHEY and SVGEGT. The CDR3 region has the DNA TGTGCCAGCAGCGCCGGGATAGTGAACACTGAAGCTTTCTTT. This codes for CASSAGIVNTEAFF.

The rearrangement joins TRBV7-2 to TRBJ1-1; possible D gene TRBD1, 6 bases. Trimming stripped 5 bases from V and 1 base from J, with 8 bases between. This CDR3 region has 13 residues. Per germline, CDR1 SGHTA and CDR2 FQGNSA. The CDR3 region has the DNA TGTGCCAGCAGCACACAGGGGAACACTGAAGCTTTCTTT. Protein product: CASSTQGNTEAFF.

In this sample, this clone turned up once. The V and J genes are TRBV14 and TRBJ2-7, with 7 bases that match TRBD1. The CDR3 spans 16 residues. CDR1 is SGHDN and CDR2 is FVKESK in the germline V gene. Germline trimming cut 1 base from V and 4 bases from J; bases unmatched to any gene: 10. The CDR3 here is CASSQVRGSLLYEQYF. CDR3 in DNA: TGTGCCAGCAGCCAAGTCAGGGGGTCTCTACTTTACGAGCAGTACTTC. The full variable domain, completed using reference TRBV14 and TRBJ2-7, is EAGVTQFPSHSVIEKGQTVTLRCDPISGHDNLYWYRRVMGKEIKFLLHFVKESKQDESGMPNNRFLAERTGGTYSTLKVQPAELEDSGVYFCASSQVRGSLLYEQYFGPGTRLTVT.

Here the CDR3 reads CSASTTRQGNSPLHF. The CDR3 nucleotides are TGCAGTGCTAGTACGACCCGACAGGGTAATTCACCCCTCCACTTT. The rearrangement joins TRBV20-1 to TRBJ1-6, with 7 bases identical to TRBD1. V shed 3 bases, J shed 6 bases, and the junction held 8 bases outside the gene matches. The CDR3 covers 15 residues. CDR1 is DFQATT, CDR2 SNEGSKA, per germline (reference sequence).

The CDR3 spells CASSRLAGALEQYF. CDR3 DNA: TGTGCCAGCAGCCGGCTGGCGGGAGCGCTCGAGCAGTACTTC. This rearrangement joins TRBV5-6 to TRBJ2-7; 7 positions match TRBD2. The germline CDR1 and CDR2 sequences are SGHDT and YYEEEE. This CDR3 has 14 residues. V lost 4 bases to trimming and J lost 6 bases; unmatched junction nucleotides: 10.

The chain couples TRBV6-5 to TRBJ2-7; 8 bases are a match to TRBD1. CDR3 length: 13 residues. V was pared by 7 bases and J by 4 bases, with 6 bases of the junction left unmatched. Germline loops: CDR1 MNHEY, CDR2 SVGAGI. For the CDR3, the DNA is TGTGCCAGCAAGCCGGGACAGGCATACGAGCAGTACTTC. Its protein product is CASKPGQAYEQYF.

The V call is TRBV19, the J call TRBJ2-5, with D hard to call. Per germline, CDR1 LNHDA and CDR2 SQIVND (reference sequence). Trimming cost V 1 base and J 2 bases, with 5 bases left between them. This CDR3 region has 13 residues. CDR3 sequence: CASSIGTQETQYF. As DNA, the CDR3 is TGTGCCAGTAGTATAGGCACTCAAGAGACCCAGTACTTC.

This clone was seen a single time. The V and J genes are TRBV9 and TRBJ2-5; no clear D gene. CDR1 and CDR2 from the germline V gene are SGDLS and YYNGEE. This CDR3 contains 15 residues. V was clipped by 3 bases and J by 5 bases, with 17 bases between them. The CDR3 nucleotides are TGTGCCAGCAGCGAAGCTAGGCGTTTCGGGGAGACCCAGTACTTC. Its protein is CASSEARRFGETQYF. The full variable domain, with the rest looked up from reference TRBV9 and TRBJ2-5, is DSGVTQTPKHLITATGQRVTLRCSPRSGDLSVYWYQQSLDQGLQFLIQYYNGEERAKGNILERFSAQQFPDLHSELNLSSLELGDSALYFCASSEARRFGETQYFGPGTRLLVL.

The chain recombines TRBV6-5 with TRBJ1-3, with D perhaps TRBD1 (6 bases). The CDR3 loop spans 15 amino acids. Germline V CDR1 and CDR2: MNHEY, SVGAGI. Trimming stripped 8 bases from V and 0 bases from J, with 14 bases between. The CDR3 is CASGPSTGSGNTIYF. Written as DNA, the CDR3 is TGTGCCAGCGGACCGTCGACAGGCTCTGGAAACACCATATATTTT.

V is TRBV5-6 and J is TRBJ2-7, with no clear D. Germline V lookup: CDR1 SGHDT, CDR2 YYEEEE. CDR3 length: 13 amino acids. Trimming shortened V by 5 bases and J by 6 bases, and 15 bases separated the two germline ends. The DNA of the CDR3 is TGTGCCAGCAGTTCCCATGAGTCCCGCGAGCAGTACTTC. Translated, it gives CASSSHESREQYF.

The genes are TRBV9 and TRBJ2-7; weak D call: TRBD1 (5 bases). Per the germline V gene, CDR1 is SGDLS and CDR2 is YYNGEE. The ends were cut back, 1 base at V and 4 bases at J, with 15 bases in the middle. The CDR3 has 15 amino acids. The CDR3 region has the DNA TGTGCCAGCAGCGTAATGGCAGGGTTGGGGTACGAGCAGTACTTC. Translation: CASSVMAGLGYEQYF.

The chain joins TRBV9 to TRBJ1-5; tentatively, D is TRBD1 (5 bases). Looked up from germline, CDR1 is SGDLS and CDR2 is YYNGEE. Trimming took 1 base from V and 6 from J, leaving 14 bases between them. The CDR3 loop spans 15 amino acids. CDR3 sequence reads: CASSVQGRQGQPQHF. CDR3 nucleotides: TGTGCCAGCAGCGTACAGGGTCGGCAGGGTCAGCCCCAGCATTTT. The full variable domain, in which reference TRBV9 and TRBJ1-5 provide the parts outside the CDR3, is DSGVTQTPKHLITATGQRVTLRCSPRSGDLSVYWYQQSLDQGLQFLIQYYNGEERAKGNILERFSAQQFPDLHSELNLSSLELGDSALYFCASSVQGRQGQPQHFGDGTRLSIL.

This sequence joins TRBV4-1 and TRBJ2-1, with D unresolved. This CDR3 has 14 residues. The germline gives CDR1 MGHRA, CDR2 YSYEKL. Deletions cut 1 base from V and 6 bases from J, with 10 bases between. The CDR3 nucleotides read TGCGCCAGCAGCCAAGTGGAGTTTGGCAATGAGCAGTTCTTC. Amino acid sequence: CASSQVEFGNEQFF.

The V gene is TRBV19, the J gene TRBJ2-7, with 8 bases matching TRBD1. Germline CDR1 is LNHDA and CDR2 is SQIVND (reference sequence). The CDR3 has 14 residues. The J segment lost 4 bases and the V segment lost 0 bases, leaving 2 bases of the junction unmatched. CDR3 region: CASSIDDRGYEQYF. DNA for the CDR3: TGTGCCAGTAGTATAGATGACAGGGGTTACGAGCAGTACTTC.

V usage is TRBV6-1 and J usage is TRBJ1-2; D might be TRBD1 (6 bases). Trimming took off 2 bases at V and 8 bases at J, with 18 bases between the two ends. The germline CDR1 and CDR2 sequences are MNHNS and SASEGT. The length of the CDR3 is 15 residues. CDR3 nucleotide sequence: TGTGCCAGCAGTGAATTCGGACATGGGGGCGCGGGCTACACCTTC. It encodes CASSEFGHGGAGYTF.

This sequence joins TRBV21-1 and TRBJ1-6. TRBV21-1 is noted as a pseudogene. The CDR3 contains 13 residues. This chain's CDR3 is CASSKGVHSPLHF. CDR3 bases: TGTGCCAGCAGCAAAGGAGTGCATTCACCCCTCCACTTT.

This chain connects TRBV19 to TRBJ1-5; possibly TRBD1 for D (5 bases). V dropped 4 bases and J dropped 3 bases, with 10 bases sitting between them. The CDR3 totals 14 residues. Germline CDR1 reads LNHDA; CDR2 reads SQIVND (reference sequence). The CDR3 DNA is TGTGCCAGTAGTAGGTCCAGGGCCAATCAGCCCCAGCATTTT. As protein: CASSRSRANQPQHF.